This T cell receptor beta chain was retrieved from a study of T cell responses to AZD1222 COVID-19 vaccine (dated by TCRdb to the early 2020s). Regarding the study in general: TCR sequencing was performed for roughly 250 trial participants, of whom some 200 were given two doses of AZD1222 and some 26 were given two doses of MenACWY control vaccine. Trial participants were enrolled into age subgroups of 18-55, 56-69 and 70-plus years, which contained approximately 150, 30 and 60 TCR-sequenced participants, respectively.

The CDR3 regions of human TCRbeta chains were analyzed by immunosequencing. The study's processing was this. Repertoire TCRs were matched against a reference library of SARS-CoV-2-specific TCRs generated with the MIRA antigen-specificity platform. Breadth was defined as the fraction of unique TCRs that were SARS-CoV-2-associated. Depth was defined as the fraction of total T cells that were SARS-CoV-2-associated. Using the MIRA data, each spike-specific TCR was assigned both to the spike region to which the TCR was reactive and to a CD4 or CD8 class. Log10-transformed breadth and depth values were compared by one-way ANOVA with Sidak's multiple comparisons tests. In its TCRdb copy, this immuneACCESS table keeps in-frame sequences only and misses some clones. Where compared with another copy, unresolved V genes explain less than half of these, and the others have no known cause. That table gives V, J and clone size, and the DNA gave D and trimming. The table for this sample lists approximately 200,000 clones; about 94% of them were counted only once. Jointly, the top ten make up roughly 0.99% of the sample.

The germline V gene gives CDR1 as KGHSH and CDR2 as LQKENI. The CDR3 holds 14 amino acids from the cysteine to the phenylalanine. The sequence is cut down to CDR3 DNA, 42 bases in frame from base 1. Comment on this clone: Its antigen is not yet known. Compared with germline, one end of the junction differs, possibly owing to a read error.

The sample's time point, from its label and the paper: about 28 days (+/-7) after the second vaccine dose. AZD1222 recipients with second doses at about 4 weeks or about 12 weeks were pooled, because spike-specific TCR depth and breadth did not differ between schedules. Samples from vaccinated people were obtained from the UK trials COV001 and COV002, which included a single-blind randomized controlled phase 2/3 trial of AZD1222 (ChAdOx1 nCoV-19) in healthy adults. For TCRbeta chain sequencing, PBMC samples were collected from trial participants at day 0 and at day 28 after the second dose. Broader findings and caveats from the paper: Conclusions about previously exposed vaccinees were limited because only 6 or 7 AZD1222 recipients were SARS-CoV-2 seropositive at baseline. CD4 TCRs associated with the vaccine covered the entire spike protein, and the dominant responses were in regions 160-218 and 743-854. In the small 56-69-year group, the increase in depth fell short of significance, most likely because of low power. After two AZD1222 doses, both the breadth and the depth of spike-specific TCRs were significantly higher than at day 0 and than in MenACWY recipients. Epitopes outside the regions mutated in the B.1.351 and B.1.1.7 variants were reportedly recognized by nearly half of the unique spike-specific TCRs. Because no day 14 peak-response samples were available, the repertoires could be characterized only after the peak T cell response. Most participants were white British and females outnumbered males, and the authors suggested that clonal diversity may have been underestimated.

The rearranged chain carries TRBV18 and TRBJ1-1; D gene: possibly TRBD1, on 6 matching bases. The sequencing used peripheral blood, collected 28 days after the second AZD1222 dose. The sequence derives from an adult who received the AZD1222 COVID-19 vaccine. The CDR3 loop reads CAGSPGAVNTEAFF. The base sequence is TGTGCCGGCTCACCAGGGGCGGTCAACACTGAAGCTTTCTTT.